This T cell receptor (beta chain) was sequenced during a study of siplizumab effects on memory and regulatory T cells. Germline trimming cut 2 bases from V and 4 bases from J; bases unmatched to any gene: 7. Germline lookup yields CDR1 MNHNS and CDR2 SASEGT. CDR3 length equals 15 residues. Study observations and caveats: Naive T cells appeared more varied than memory cells and looked like key alloresponse contributors. Unstimulated subsets contained matches for only a minor fraction of alloreactive clones.

Clones were sequenced by immunoSEQ multiplex PCR, and TCRdb holds only the in-frame ones, with some missing. The sample has about 87,000 clones, around 94% seen once. Concerning this clone itself: Its antigen is not known.

The sequence was collected from a human donor in good health. The chain has TRBV6-1 and TRBJ1-1; 7 bases align to TRBD1. The sequencing input was non-Treg CD4+ T cells sorted from blood. CDR3 protein: CASSEKGAGVTEAFF. The CDR3 region has the DNA TGTGCCAGCAGTGAAAAGGGGGCGGGGGTCACTGAAGCTTTCTTT.